These 3 T cell receptor beta chains were all obtained from the same sample, sequenced in a study of blood T cell repertoires in COVID-19. Generated by immunoSEQ multiplex PCR, the TCRdb table keeps only in-frame clones and is missing some. The sample lists some 80,000 clones; roughly 90% were seen once. Sequencing was performed on peripheral blood. Receptors were obtained from a human donor in a cohort sampled during active COVID-19.

The chain carries TRBV5-1 and TRBJ2-2, with a possible D match to TRBD2 (5 bases). CDR1 and CDR2 (germline): SGHRS, YFSETQ. V lost 0 bases, J lost 4 bases, and 19 bases lay in between. This CDR3 has 18 residues. The CDR3 sequence is CASSLEFGGPSSTGELFF. In DNA, the CDR3 is TGCGCCAGCAGCTTGGAGTTCGGCGGGCCCAGTTCCACCGGGGAGCTGTTTTTT.

This clone showed up just a few times. V and J are TRBV7-2 and TRBJ2-7, with 14 bases that match TRBD2. Losses at the gene ends were 5 bases for V and 4 bases for J; bases not matched to a gene: 4. CDR3 size: 15 residues. Germline CDR1 and CDR2: SGHTA and FQGNSA. This chain's CDR3 is CASSPRTSGGYEQYF. The CDR3 region has the DNA TGTGCCAGCAGCCCCCGGACTAGCGGGGGGTACGAGCAGTACTTC.

The gene calls are TRBV6-5 and TRBJ1-4; D is possibly TRBD1 (5 bases). The V end lost 6 bases, the J end lost 0 bases, and 11 bases lay between the germline ends. This CDR3 has 15 residues. The V gene's germline CDR1 is MNHEY and CDR2 SVGAGI. The CDR3 DNA reads as TGTGCCAGCAGGCCGGGGGGGGCAACTAATGAAAAACTGTTTTTT. This translates into CASRPGGATNEKLFF.